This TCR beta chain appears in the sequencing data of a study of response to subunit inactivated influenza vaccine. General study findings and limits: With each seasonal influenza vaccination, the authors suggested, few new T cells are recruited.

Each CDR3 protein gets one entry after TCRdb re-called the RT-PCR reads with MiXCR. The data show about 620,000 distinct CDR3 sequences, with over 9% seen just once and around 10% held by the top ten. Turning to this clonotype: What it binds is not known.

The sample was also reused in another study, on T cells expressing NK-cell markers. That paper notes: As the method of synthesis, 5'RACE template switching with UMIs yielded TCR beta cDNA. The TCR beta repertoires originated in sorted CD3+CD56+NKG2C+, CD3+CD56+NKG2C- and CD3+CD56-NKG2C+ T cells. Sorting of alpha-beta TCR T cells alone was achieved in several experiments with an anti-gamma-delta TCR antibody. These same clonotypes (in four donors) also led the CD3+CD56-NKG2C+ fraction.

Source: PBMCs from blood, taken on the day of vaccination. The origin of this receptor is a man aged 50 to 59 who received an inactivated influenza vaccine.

This chain's CDR3 is CASSQLRARTLDNEQFF. In nucleotides, the CDR3 is TGCGCCAGCAGCCAGCTTCGCGCGAGGACCCTGGACAATGAGCAGTTCTTC. The chain employs TRBV4-3 and TRBJ2-1, with D unresolved. In germline, CDR1 is LGHNA, CDR2 YSLEER. V lost 3 bases to trimming and J lost 5 bases, with 20 bases between them. The CDR3 length is 17 residues.